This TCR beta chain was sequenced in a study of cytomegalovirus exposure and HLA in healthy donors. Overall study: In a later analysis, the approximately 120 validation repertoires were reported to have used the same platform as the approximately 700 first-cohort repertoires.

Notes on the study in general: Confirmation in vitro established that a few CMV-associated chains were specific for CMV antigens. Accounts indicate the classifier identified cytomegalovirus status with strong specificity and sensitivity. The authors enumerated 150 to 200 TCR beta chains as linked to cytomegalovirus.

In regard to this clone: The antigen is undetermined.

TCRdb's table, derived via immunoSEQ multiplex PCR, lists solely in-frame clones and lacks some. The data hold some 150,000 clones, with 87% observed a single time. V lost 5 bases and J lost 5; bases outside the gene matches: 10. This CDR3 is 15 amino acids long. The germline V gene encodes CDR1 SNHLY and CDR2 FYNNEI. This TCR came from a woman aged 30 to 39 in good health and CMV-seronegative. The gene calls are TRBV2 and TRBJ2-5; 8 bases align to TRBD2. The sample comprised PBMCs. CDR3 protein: CASSFGGGTWETQYF. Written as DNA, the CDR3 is TGTGCCAGCAGTTTCGGCGGGGGGACTTGGGAGACCCAGTACTTC.